These T cell receptor beta chains were read from a single sample in a study of blood T cell repertoires in COVID-19. Sequenced by immunoSEQ multiplex PCR; TCRdb stores in-frame clones only, minus some. The sample has over 200,000 clones; around 90% are singletons. The sequenced sample consisted of peripheral blood. The receptors stem from a man between 60 and 75 years old with COVID-19, enrolled during active disease. CDR3s include the opening cysteine and the closing phenylalanine or tryptophan. D genes are given only for firm matches. Expanded clones are given a class, and other clones once, few, many or no size at all.

v_call	d_call	clone_size	j_call	cdr3_nt	cdr3_aa
TRBV5-4	TRBD2	NA	TRBJ2-1	TGTGCCAGCAGCTTGGCACTAGCGCAGAACAATGAGCAGTTCTTC	CASSLALAQNNEQFF
TRBV16	NA	NA	TRBJ2-2	TGTGCCAGCAGCCAATTTCAGGACGGGGAGCTGTTTTTT	CASSQFQDGELFF
TRBV18	NA	NA	TRBJ1-1	TGTGCCAGCTCACCACAGGGGGTCACCTGGTCCACTGAAGCTTTCTTT	CASSPQGVTWSTEAFF
TRBV5-1	TRBD1	once	TRBJ1-6	TGCGCCAGCAGTTATTGGATGTCGGGACAGGGGTCGAGCTCCTATAATTCACCCCTCCACTTT	CASSYWMSGQGSSSYNSPLHF
TRBV7-2	NA	NA	TRBJ1-2	TGTGCCAGCAGCTTAGGGACAGAGTCCGGCTACACCTTC	CASSLGTESGYTF
TRBV11-2	NA	NA	TRBJ2-7	TGTGCCAGCAGCCCGGATCGGACTCGTGACGAGCAGTACTTC	CASSPDRTRDEQYF
TRBV6-2/TRBV6-3	TRBD1	NA	TRBJ2-1	TGTGCCAGCAGCTGGACAGGGGGCCCCTACAATGAGCAGTTCTTC	CASSWTGGPYNEQFF
TRBV29-1	NA	few	TRBJ2-7	TGCAGCGTAGCCCTTTACAGCTACGAGCAGTACTTC	CSVALYSYEQYF
TRBV5-1	TRBD1	NA	TRBJ2-1	TGCGCCAGCACCGGGACAGGTTGGGAGCAGTTCTTC	CASTGTGWEQFF
TRBV2	NA	NA	TRBJ1-2	TGTGCCAGCGGACAGCTCACTAACTATGGCTACACCTTC	CASGQLTNYGYTF
TRBV7-2	TRBD1	NA	TRBJ1-1	TGTGCCAGCAGCTTAGATGGGACAGTGGGCACTGAAGCTTTCTTT	CASSLDGTVGTEAFF
TRBV5-5	TRBD1	NA	TRBJ2-1	TGTGCCAGCAGCTACCCTAGGACAGGTGATGAGCAGTTCTTC	CASSYPRTGDEQFF
TRBV19	TRBD2	NA	TRBJ2-2	TGTGCCAGTAGCGCGTTCCTAGCGGGGTACACCGGGGAGCTGTTTTTT	CASSAFLAGYTGELFF
TRBV2	TRBD1	NA	TRBJ1-2	TGTGCCAGCAGTGAAAGGACAGGGGTGGGTGGCTACACCTTC	CASSERTGVGGYTF
TRBV2	TRBD1	NA	TRBJ1-5	TGTGCCAGCAGTGAGGGGACAGCGAATCAGCCCCAGCATTTT	CASSEGTANQPQHF
TRBV24-1	TRBD1	NA	TRBJ2-3	TGTGCCACCAGTGATCCCGGGACAGGCACAGATACGCAGTATTTT	CATSDPGTGTDTQYF
TRBV10-3	TRBD1	NA	TRBJ1-3	TGTGCCATCAGTGAGAGGGGACAGGGATCAGTTGGAAACACCATATATTTT	CAISERGQGSVGNTIYF
TRBV9	TRBD1	NA	TRBJ2-7	TGTGCCAGCAGCTTCCAGGGGACAGGGAGGAACGAGCAGTACTTC	CASSFQGTGRNEQYF
TRBV3-1/TRBV3-2	NA	NA	TRBJ2-3	TGTGCCAGCAGCCAAGTATCCCGGACAGTGCTGGATTTT	CASSQVSRTVLDF
TRBV18	NA	NA	TRBJ1-5	TGTGCCAGCTCACCAGCGGGCAATCAGCCCCAGCATTTT	CASSPAGNQPQHF
TRBV6-2/TRBV6-3	TRBD2	NA	TRBJ2-1	TGTGCCAGCAGTTACCCCCCACTAGCGGGAGGCAATGAGCAGTTCTTC	CASSYPPLAGGNEQFF
TRBV7-2	NA	NA	TRBJ1-4	TGTGCCAGCAGCGTCGACGCCTCGGGAGGGACTGAAAAACTGTTTTTT	CASSVDASGGTEKLFF
TRBV30	NA	NA	TRBJ2-5	TGTGCCTGGAGTGTAATCCACAGCCAAGAGACCCAGTACTTC	CAWSVIHSQETQYF
TRBV6-5	TRBD1	NA	TRBJ1-2	TGTGCCAGCAGTTCAAGACAGGGGGCGAACTATGGCTACACCTTC	CASSSRQGANYGYTF
TRBV4-1	NA	NA	TRBJ1-1	TGCGCCAGCAGCCAAGACAGGGTTGTTTTAGGGAGGGAAGCTTTCTTT	CASSQDRVVLGREAFF
TRBV5-4	TRBD1	NA	TRBJ2-1	TGTGCCAGCAGCTTGAATCGACAGGGGACCAATGAGCAGTTCTTC	CASSLNRQGTNEQFF
TRBV18	TRBD2	NA	TRBJ2-1	TGTGCCAGCTCACCACCGGGACTAGCGGGTGAGCAGTTCTTC	CASSPPGLAGEQFF
TRBV4-1	TRBD1	few	TRBJ2-7	TGCGCCAGCAGCCGCCAACAGGGGGCAGGGTACGAGCAGTACTTC	CASSRQQGAGYEQYF
TRBV27	TRBD1	NA	TRBJ2-5	TGTGCCAGCAGTTCCGGGACAGCTAGGGTGGAGACCCAGTACTTC	CASSSGTARVETQYF
TRBV5-4	NA	once	TRBJ1-2	TGTGCCAGCAGCTTGGGAGGCGCGGGATCTAACTATGGCTACACCTTC	CASSLGGAGSNYGYTF
TRBV9	TRBD1	NA	TRBJ1-3	TGTGCCAGCAGCGTGGACAGGGGACGGGCTGGAAACACCATATATTTT	CASSVDRGRAGNTIYF
TRBV7-9	TRBD2	NA	TRBJ2-2	TGTGCCAGCAGACGGGGCGGGAGTGGCACCGGGGAGCTGTTTTTT	CASRRGGSGTGELFF
TRBV19	NA	NA	TRBJ2-7	TGTGCCAGTAGTATGGCCCGGGGTCGCGGGCACGAGCAGTACTTC	CASSMARGRGHEQYF
TRBV7-6	NA	NA	TRBJ2-2	TGTGCCAGCAGCGCCACTACAGGGAACACCGGGGAGCTGTTTTTT	CASSATTGNTGELFF
TRBV3-1/TRBV3-2	TRBD1	NA	TRBJ2-1	TGTGCCAGCAGCCAAGATGCCGGCGGACAGGGCAGAGAGGTGCAGTTCTTC	CASSQDAGGQGREVQFF
TRBV5-1	TRBD1	NA	TRBJ1-1	TGCGCCAGCAGCCTTGGACAGGGGGCGAGAAACACTGAAGCTTTCTTT	CASSLGQGARNTEAFF
TRBV6-6	TRBD1	NA	TRBJ1-2	TGTGCCAGCAGTTTAACAGGGGGCTATGGCTACACCTTC	CASSLTGGYGYTF
TRBV10-1	NA	NA	TRBJ2-2	TGCGCCAGCAGCCCCACTTGGGCTGGCGGGGAGCTGTTTTTT	CASSPTWAGGELFF
TRBV19	TRBD1	NA	TRBJ2-2	TGTGCCAGCTCGGGACAGGGTAGTACCGGGGAGCTGTTTTTT	CASSGQGSTGELFF
TRBV6-2/TRBV6-3	TRBD1	NA	TRBJ1-2	TGTGCCAGCAGTGACAGGGGCTATGGCTACACCTTC	CASSDRGYGYTF
TRBV7-2	NA	NA	TRBJ1-5	TGTGCCAGCAGCTTACCGAAGCCTCGCAATCAGCCCCAGCATTTT	CASSLPKPRNQPQHF
TRBV29-1	TRBD1	NA	TRBJ2-1	TGCAGCGCTGGGGGACAGGCCGAGTCCTACAATGAGCAGTTCTTC	CSAGGQAESYNEQFF
TRBV30	NA	NA	TRBJ1-1	TGTGCCTGGAGGTTGAACAGTAACACTGAAGCTTTCTTT	CAWRLNSNTEAFF
TRBV3-1/TRBV3-2	TRBD2	NA	TRBJ2-1	TGTGCCAGCAGCCAAGCTCCTACGGGGGGGCAGTTCTTC	CASSQAPTGGQFF
TRBV5-4	NA	NA	TRBJ1-2	TGTGCCAGCAGCTTGGATCAGCGTGACTATGGCTACACCTTC	CASSLDQRDYGYTF
TRBV20-1	NA	NA	TRBJ1-1	TGCAGTGCTAGTGGCAGCCTGGAGACTGAAGCTTTCTTT	CSASGSLETEAFF
TRBV9	TRBD2	NA	TRBJ2-7	TGTGCCAGCAGCGTGGATGAAGCGGGAGGAAAATACGAGCAGTACTTC	CASSVDEAGGKYEQYF
TRBV28	TRBD1	NA	TRBJ1-3	TGTGCCAGCAGTTTCCCGACGACAGGGGCTGGAAACACCATATATTTT	CASSFPTTGAGNTIYF
TRBV7-2	TRBD2	NA	TRBJ2-2	TGTGCCAGCAGCTTAGGGACTAGCACGGGCGGGGAGCTGTTTTTT	CASSLGTSTGGELFF
TRBV29-1	TRBD2	NA	TRBJ2-7	TGCAGCATCCGACTAGCGGGATGGGAGCAGTACTTC	CSIRLAGWEQYF
TRBV9	NA	once	TRBJ1-1	TGTGCCAGCAGCGTAGATTGGTGGGCCACTGAAGCTTTCTTT	CASSVDWWATEAFF
TRBV4-3	NA	NA	TRBJ2-2	TGCGCCAGCAGCCTAGTGGCGAACACCGGGGAGCTGTTTTTT	CASSLVANTGELFF
TRBV15	NA	NA	TRBJ1-2	TGTGCCACCAGCAGAACCAGGGAAAGCTATGGCTACACCTTC	CATSRTRESYGYTF
TRBV11-1	NA	NA	TRBJ2-5	TGTGCCAGCAGCTCCTCCGGAGGGGCGGGGGAGACCCAGTACTTC	CASSSSGGAGETQYF
TRBV24-1	TRBD1	NA	TRBJ2-2	TGTGCCACCAGTGAGACAGGGGGAGGGGCCGGGGAGCTGTTTTTT	CATSETGGGAGELFF